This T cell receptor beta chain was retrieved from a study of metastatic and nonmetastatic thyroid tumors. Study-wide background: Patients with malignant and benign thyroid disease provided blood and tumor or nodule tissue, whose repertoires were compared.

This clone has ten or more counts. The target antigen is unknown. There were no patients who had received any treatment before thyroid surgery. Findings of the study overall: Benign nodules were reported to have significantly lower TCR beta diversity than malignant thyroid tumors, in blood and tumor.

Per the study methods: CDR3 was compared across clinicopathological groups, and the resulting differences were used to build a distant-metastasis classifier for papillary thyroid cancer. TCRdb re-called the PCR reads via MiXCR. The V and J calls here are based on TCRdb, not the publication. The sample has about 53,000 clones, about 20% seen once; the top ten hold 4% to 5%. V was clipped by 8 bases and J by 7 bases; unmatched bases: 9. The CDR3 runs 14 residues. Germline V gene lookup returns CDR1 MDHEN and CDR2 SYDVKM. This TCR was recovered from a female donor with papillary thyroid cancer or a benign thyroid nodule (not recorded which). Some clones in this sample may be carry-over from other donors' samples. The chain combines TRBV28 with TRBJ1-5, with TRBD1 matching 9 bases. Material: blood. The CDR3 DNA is TGTGCCAGCGGGTTTACAGGGGGCTTACAGCCCCAGCATTTT. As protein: CASGFTGGLQPQHF. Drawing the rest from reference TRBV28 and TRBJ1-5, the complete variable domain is DVKVTQSSRYLVKRTGEKVFLECVQDMDHENMFWYRQDPGLGLRLIYFSYDVKMKEKGDIPEGYSVSREKKERFSLILESASTNQTSMYLCASGFTGGLQPQHFGDGTRLSIL.